This T cell receptor (beta chain) was sequenced for a study of tissue T cells after allogeneic stem cell transplantation. This CDR3 contains 12 residues. Germline V gives CDR1 MNHDT, CDR2 YYDKIL. The trim removed 6 bases at V and 7 bases at J, leaving 5 bases unmatched. Using immunoSEQ multiplex PCR, the repertoire was profiled, and TCRdb retains in-frame clones only, with some absent. Here the sample spans over 2,000 clones, around 40% being singletons. This clone is termed large (0.1 to 1%). Gene names follow the mouse nomenclature. The read comes to an end 1 residue before the CDR3 does, leaving the germline J gene to fill in the end. Time point noted: mouse harvest day 14 after allogeneic transplant. Mouse grafts combined 10^7 T-cell-depleted bone marrow cells with 10^6 splenic CD5+ T cells.

The specimen sequenced was lymph node tissue. The chain uses TRBV17 and TRBJ2-7, with 8 bases aligning to TRBD1. The receptor comes from a female BALB/c mouse given C57BL/6 T cells with graft-versus-host disease after an allogeneic hematopoietic cell transplant. The CDR3 region is CASSPGGGEQYF. The covered CDR3 bases are TGTGCTAGCAGCCCAGGGGGCGGGGAACAGTAC.